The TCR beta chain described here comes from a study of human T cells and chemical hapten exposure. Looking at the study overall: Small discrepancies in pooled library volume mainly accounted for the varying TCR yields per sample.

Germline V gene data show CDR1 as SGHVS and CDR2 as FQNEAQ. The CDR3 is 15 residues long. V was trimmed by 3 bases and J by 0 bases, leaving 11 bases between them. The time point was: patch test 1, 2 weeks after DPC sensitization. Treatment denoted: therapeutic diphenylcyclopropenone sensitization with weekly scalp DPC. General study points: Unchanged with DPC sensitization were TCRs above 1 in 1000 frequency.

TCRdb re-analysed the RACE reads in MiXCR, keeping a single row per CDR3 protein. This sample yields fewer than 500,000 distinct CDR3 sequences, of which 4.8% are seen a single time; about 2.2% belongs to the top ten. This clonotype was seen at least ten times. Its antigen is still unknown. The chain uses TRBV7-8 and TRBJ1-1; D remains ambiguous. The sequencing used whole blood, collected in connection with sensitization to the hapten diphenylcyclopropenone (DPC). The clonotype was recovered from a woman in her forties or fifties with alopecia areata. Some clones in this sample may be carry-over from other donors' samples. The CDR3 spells CASSFDGRMNTEAFF. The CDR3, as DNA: TGTGCCAGCAGCTTTGATGGACGAATGAACACTGAAGCTTTCTTT.